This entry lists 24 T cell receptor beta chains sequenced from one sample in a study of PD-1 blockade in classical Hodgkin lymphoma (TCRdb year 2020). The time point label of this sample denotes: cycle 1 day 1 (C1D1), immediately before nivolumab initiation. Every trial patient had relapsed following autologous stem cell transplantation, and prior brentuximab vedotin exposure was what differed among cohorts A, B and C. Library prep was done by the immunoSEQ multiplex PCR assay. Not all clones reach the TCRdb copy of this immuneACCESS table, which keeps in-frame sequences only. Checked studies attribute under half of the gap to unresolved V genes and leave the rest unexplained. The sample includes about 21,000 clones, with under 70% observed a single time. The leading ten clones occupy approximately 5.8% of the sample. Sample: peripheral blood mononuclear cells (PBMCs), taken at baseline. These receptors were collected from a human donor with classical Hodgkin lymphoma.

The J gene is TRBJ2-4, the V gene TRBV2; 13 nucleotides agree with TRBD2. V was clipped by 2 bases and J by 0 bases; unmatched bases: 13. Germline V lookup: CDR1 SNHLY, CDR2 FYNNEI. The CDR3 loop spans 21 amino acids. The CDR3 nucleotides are TGTGCCAGCAGTGAAAGGACTCAACTAGCGGGAGGGAAACTAGCCAAAAACATTCAGTACTTC. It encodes CASSERTQLAGGKLAKNIQYF.

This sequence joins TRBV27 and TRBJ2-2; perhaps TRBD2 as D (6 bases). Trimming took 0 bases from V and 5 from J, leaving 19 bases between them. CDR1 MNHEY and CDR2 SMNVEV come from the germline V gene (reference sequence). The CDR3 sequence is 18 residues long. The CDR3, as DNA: TGTGCCAGCAGTTTATCCGCGTTGAAGGAGGGACGGACCGGGGAGCTGTTTTTT. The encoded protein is CASSLSALKEGRTGELFF.

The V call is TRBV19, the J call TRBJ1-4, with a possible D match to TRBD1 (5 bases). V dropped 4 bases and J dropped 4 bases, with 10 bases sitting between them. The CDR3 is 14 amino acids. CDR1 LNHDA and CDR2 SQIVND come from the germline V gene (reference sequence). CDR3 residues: CASSNGGVNEKLFF. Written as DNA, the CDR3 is TGTGCCAGTAGTAACGGGGGGGTTAATGAAAAACTGTTTTTT. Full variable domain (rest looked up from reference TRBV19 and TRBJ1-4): DGGITQSPKYLFRKEGQNVTLSCEQNLNHDAMYWYRQDPGQGLRLIYYSQIVNDFQKGDIAEGYSVSREKKESFPLTVTSAQKNPTAFYLCASSNGGVNEKLFFGSGTQLSVL.

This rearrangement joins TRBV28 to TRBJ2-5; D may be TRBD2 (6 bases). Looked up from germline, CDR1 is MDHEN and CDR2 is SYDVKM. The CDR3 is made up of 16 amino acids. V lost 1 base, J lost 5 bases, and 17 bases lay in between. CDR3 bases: TGTGCCAGCAGTTTATTCGGATCGGGGGTCAGGGAGACCCAGTACTTC. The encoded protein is CASSLFGSGVRETQYF.

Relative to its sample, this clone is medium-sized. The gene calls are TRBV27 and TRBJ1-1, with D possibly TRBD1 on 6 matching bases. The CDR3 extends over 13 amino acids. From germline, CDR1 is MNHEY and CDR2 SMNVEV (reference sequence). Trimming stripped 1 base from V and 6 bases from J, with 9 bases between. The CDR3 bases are TGTGCCAGCAGTTTATACGGGGGCCCTGAAGCTTTCTTT. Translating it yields CASSLYGGPEAFF.

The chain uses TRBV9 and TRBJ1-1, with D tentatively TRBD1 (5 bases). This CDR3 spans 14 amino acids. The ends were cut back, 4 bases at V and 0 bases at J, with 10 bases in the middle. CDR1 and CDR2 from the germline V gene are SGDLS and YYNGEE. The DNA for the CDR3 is TGTGCCAGCAGCACGGGACTTTTGAACACTGAAGCTTTCTTT. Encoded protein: CASSTGLLNTEAFF.

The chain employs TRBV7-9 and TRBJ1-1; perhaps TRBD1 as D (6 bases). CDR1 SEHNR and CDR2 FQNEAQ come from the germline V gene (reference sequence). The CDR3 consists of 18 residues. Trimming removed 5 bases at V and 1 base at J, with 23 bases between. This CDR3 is CASSDRTDILASNTEAFF. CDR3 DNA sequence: TGTGCCAGCAGCGACAGGACCGACATTCTCGCTTCGAACACTGAAGCTTTCTTT.

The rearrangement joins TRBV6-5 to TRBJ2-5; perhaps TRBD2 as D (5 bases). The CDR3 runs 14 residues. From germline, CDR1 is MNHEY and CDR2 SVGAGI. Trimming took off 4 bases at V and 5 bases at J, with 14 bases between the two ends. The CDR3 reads CASSSLGHGETQYF. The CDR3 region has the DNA TGTGCCAGCAGTTCACTAGGGCACGGGGAGACCCAGTACTTC.

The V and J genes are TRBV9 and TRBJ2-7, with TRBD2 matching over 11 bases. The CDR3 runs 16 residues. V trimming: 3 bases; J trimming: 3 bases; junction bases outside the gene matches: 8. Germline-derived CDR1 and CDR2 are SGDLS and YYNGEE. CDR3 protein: CASSAGTSGPDYEQYF. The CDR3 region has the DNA TGTGCCAGCAGCGCCGGGACTAGCGGACCAGACTACGAGCAGTACTTC.

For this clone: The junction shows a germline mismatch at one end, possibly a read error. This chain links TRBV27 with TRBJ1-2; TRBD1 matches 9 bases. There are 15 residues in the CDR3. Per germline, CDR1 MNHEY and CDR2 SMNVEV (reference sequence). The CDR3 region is CASSLSSGDWTGVAF. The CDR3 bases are TGTGCCAGCAGTTTATCGAGCGGCGATTGGACAGGGGTGGCCTTC.

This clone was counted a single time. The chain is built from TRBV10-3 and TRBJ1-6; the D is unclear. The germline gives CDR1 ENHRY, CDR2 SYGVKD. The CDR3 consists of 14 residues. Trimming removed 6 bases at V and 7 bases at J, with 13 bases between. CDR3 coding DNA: TGTGCCATCAGCGACCGGGCCTTAAATTCACCCCTCCACTTT. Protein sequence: CAISDRALNSPLHF.

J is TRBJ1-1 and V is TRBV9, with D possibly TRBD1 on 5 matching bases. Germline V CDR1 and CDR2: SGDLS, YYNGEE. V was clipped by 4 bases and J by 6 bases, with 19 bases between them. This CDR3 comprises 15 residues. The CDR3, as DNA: TGTGCCAGCAGCTCTCAAGGGATGTTGGGGGCTGAAGCTTTCTTT. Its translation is CASSSQGMLGAEAFF.

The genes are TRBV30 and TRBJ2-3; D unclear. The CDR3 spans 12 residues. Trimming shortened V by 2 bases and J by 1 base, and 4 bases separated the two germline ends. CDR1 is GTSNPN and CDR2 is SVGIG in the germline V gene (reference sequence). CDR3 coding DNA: TGTGCCTGGAGTCGAGGCACAGATACGCAGTATTTT. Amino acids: CAWSRGTDTQYF.

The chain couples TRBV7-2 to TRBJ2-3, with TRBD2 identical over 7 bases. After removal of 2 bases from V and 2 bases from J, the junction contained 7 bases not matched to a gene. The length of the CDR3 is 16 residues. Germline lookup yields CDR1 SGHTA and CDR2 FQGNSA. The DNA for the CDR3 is TGTGCCAGCAGCTTAATAGCGGGCTACCCCACAGATACGCAGTATTTT. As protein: CASSLIAGYPTDTQYF.

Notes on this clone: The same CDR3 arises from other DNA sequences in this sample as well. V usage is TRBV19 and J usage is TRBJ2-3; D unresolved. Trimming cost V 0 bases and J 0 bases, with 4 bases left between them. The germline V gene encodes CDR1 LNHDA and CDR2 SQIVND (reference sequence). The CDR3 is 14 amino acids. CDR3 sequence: CASSIDGSTDTQYF. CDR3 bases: TGTGCCAGTAGTATAGACGGAAGCACAGATACGCAGTATTTT.

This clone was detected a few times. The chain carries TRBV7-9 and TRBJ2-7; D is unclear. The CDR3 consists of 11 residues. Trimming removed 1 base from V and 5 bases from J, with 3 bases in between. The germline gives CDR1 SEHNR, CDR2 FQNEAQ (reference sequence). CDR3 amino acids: CASSLGNEQYF. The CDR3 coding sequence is TGTGCCAGCAGCTTAGGGAACGAGCAGTACTTC.

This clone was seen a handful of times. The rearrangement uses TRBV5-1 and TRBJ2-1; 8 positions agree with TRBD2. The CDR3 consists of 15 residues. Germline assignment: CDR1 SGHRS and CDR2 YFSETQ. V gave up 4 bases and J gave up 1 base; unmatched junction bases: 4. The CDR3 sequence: CASSAGLESYNEQFF. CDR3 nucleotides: TGCGCCAGCAGCGCGGGACTAGAGTCCTACAATGAGCAGTTCTTC.

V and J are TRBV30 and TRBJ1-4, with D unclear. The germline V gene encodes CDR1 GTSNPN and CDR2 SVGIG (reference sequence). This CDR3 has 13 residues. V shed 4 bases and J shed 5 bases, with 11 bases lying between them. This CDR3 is CAWNSAWNEKLFF. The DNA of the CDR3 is TGTGCCTGGAATAGTGCGTGGAATGAAAAACTGTTTTTT.

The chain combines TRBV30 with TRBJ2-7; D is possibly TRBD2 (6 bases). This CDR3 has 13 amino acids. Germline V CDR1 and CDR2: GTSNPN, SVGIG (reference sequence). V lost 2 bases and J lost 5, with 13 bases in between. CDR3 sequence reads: CAWSLGTHNEQYF. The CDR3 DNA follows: TGTGCCTGGAGTCTCGGGACTCACAACGAGCAGTACTTC.

CDR3 region: CASSVGQGSPYEQYF. For the CDR3, the DNA is TGTGCCAGCAGTGTTGGACAGGGGAGTCCCTACGAGCAGTACTTC. The V and J genes are TRBV2 and TRBJ2-7; 9 positions agree with TRBD1. J lost 2 bases, V lost 4 bases, and 6 bases had no gene match. CDR3 length equals 15 residues. Germline CDR1 SNHLY, CDR2 FYNNEI.

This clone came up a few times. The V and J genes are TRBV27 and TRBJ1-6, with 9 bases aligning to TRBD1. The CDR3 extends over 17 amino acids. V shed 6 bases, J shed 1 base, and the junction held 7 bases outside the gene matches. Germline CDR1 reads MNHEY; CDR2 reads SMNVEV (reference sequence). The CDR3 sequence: CASSYGQGFSYNSPLHF. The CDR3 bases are TGTGCCAGCAGCTACGGACAGGGGTTTTCCTATAATTCACCCCTCCACTTT.

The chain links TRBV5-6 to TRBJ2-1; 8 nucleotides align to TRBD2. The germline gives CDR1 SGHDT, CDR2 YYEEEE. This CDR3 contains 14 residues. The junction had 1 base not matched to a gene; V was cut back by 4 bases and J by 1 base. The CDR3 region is CASSPGGSYNEQFF. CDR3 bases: TGTGCCAGCAGCCCGGGGGGGTCCTACAATGAGCAGTTCTTC.

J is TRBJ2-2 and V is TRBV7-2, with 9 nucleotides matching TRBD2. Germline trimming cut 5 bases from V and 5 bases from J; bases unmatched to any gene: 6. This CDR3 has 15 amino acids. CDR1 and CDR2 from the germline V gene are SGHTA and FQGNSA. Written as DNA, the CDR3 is TGTGCCAGCAGCGGTCTGGGACTAGCAACCGGGGAGCTGTTTTTT. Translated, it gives CASSGLGLATGELFF.

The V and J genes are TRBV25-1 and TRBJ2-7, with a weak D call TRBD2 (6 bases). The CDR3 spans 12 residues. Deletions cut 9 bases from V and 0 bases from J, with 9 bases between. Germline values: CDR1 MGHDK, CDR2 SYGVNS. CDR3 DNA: TGTGCCAGTCGCGGGGCCTCCTACGAGCAGTACTTC. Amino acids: CASRGASYEQYF.